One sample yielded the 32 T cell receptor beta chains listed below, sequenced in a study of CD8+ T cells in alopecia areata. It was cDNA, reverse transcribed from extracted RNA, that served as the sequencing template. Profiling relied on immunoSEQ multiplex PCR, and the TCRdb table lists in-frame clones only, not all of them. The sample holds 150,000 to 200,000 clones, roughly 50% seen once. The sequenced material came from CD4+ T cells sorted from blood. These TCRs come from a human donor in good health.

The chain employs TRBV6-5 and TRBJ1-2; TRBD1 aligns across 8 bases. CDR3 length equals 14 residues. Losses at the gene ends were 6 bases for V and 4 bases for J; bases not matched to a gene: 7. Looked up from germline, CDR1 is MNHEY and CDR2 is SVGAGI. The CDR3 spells CASSLPGTGYGYTF. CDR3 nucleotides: TGTGCCAGCAGCTTACCCGGGACAGGCTATGGCTACACCTTC.

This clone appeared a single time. CDR3 in amino acids: CASSLEFRTEAFF. The CDR3 nucleotides are TGTGCCAGCAGTTTAGAGTTTCGCACTGAAGCTTTCTTT. The J gene is TRBJ1-1, the V gene TRBV27; D gene ambiguous. Germline V gene data show CDR1 as MNHEY and CDR2 as SMNVEV (reference sequence). CDR3 length: 13 amino acids. Trimming stripped 2 bases from V and 4 bases from J, with 8 bases between.

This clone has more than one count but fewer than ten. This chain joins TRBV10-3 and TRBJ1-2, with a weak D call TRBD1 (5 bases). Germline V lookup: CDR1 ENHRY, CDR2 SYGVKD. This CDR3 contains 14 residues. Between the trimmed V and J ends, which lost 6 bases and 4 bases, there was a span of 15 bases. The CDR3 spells CAIRPTGDSYGYTF. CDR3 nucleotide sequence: TGTGCCATCAGGCCCACGGGGGACTCCTATGGCTACACCTTC.

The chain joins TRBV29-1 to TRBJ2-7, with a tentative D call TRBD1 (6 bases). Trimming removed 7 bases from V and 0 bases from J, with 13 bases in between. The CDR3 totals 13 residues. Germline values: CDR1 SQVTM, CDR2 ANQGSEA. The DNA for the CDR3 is TGCAGCGGTCTACAGGGAAGCTCCTACGAGCAGTACTTC. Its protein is CSGLQGSSYEQYF.

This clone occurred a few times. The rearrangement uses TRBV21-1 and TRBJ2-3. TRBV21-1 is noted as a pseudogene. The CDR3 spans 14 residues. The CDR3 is CAMAGADSTDTQYF. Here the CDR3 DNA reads TGTGCCATGGCCGGGGCAGATTCCACAGATACGCAGTATTTT.

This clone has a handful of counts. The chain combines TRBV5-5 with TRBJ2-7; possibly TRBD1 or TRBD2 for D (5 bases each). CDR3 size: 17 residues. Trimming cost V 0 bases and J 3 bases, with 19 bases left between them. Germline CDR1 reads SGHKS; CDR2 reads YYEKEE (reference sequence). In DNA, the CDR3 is TGTGCCAGCAGCTTGGGGGCTGGGACCCTGCTTAACTACGAGCAGTACTTC. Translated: CASSLGAGTLLNYEQYF. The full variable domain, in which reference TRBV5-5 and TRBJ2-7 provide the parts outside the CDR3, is DAGVTQSPTHLIKTRGQQVTLRCSPISGHKSVSWYQQVLGQGPQFIFQYYEKEERGRGNFPDRFSARQFPNYSSELNVNALLLGDSALYLCASSLGAGTLLNYEQYFGPGTRLTVT.

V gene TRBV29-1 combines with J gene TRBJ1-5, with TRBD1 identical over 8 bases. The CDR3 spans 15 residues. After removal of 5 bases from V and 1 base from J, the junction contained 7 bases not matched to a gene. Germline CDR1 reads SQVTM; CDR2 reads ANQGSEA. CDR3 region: CSVRTGGDSNQPQHF. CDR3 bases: TGCAGCGTTCGTACAGGGGGAGACAGCAATCAGCCCCAGCATTTT.

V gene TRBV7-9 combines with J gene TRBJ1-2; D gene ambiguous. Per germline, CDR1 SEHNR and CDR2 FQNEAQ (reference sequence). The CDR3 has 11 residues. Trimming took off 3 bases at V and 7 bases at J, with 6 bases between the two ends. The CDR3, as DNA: TGTGCCAGCAGCTTTTATCTTGGCTACACCTTC. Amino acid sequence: CASSFYLGYTF.

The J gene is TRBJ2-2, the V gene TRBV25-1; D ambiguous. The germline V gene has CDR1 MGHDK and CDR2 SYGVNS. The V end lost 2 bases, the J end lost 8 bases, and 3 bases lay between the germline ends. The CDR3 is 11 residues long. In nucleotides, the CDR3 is TGTGCCAGCAGTGAACGAGGGGAGCTGTTTTTT. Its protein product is CASSERGELFF.

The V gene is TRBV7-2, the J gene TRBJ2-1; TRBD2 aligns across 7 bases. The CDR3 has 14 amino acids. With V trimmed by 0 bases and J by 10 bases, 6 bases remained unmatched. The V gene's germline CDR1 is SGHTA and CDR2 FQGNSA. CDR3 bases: TGTGCCAGCAGCTTAGCGGGAGGGCACCGCGAGCAGTTCTTC. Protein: CASSLAGGHREQFF.

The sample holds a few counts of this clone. The CDR3 nucleotides are TGCAGCGTTGCCCCCGACGGGATCACAGATACGCAGTATTTT. As protein: CSVAPDGITDTQYF. The chain is built from TRBV29-1 and TRBJ2-3; the D gene is possibly TRBD2 (5 bases). Germline V gene sequence: CDR1 SQVTM, CDR2 ANQGSEA. Deletions cut 4 bases from V and 2 bases from J, with 13 bases between. The CDR3 runs to 14 residues.

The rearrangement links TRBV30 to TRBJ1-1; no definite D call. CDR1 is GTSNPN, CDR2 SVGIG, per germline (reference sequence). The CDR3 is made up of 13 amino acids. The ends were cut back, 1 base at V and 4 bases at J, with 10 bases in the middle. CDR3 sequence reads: CAWSATEVTEAFF. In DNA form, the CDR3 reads TGTGCCTGGAGTGCTACGGAGGTCACTGAAGCTTTCTTT. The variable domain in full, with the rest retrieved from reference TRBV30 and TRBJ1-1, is SQTIHQWPATLVQPVGSPLSLECTVEGTSNPNLYWYRQAAGRGLQLLFYSVGIGQISSEVPQNLSASRPQDRQFILSSKKLLLSDSGFYLCAWSATEVTEAFFGQGTRLTVV.

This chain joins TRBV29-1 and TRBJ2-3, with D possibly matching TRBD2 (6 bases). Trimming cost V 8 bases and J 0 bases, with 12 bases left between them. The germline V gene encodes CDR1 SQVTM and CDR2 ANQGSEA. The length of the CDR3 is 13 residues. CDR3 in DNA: TGCAGCTCCCGTCGGGGGAGCACAGATACGCAGTATTTT. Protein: CSSRRGSTDTQYF.

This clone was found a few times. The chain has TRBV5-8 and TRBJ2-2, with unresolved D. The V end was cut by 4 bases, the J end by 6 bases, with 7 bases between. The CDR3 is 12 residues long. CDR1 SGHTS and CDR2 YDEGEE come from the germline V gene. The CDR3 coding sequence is TGTGCCAGCAGCAGAACGGCCGGGGAGCTGTTTTTT. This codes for CASSRTAGELFF. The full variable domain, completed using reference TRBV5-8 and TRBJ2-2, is EAGVTQSPTHLIKTRGQQATLRCSPISGHTSVYWYQQALGLGLQFLLWYDEGEERNRGNFPPRFSGRQFPNYSSELNVNALELEDSALYLCASSRTAGELFFGEGSRLTVL.

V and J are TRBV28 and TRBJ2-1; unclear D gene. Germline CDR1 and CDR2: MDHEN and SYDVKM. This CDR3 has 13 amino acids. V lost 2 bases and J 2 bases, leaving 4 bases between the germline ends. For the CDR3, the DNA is TGTGCCAGCAGTTTAGGGGCCTACAATGAGCAGTTCTTC. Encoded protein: CASSLGAYNEQFF.

The CDR3 DNA sequence: TGTGCCAGCAGCCTAGAGGACGGCACAGATACGCAGTATTTT. Translating gives CASSLEDGTDTQYF. The chain uses TRBV7-9 and TRBJ2-3, with D uncertain. Germline V CDR1 and CDR2: SEHNR, FQNEAQ (reference sequence). This CDR3 contains 14 residues. Trimming shortened V by 5 bases and J by 1 base, and 10 bases separated the two germline ends.

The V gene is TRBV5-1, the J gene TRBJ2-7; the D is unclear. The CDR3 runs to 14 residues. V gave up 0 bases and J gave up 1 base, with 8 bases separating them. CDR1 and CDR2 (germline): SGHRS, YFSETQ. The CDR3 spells CASSLEARSYEQYF. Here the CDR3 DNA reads TGCGCCAGCAGCTTGGAGGCGAGATCCTACGAGCAGTACTTC.

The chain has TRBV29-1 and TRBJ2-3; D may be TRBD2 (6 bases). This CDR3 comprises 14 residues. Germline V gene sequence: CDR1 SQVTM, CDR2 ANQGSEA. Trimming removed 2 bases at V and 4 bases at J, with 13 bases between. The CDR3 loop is CSVETGTGADTQYF. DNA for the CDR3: TGCAGCGTTGAAACCGGGACTGGGGCAGATACGCAGTATTTT.

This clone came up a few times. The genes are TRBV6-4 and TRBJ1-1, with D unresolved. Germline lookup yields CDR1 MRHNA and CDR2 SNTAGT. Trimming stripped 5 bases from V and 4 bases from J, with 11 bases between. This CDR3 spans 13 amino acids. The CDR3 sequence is CASSRVVGTEAFF. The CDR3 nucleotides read TGTGCCAGCAGTAGGGTTGTGGGCACTGAAGCTTTCTTT.

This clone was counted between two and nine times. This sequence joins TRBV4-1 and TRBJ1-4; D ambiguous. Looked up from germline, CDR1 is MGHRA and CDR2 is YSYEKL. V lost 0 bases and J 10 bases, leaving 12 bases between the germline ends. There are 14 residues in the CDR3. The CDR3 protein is CASSQDYGLGKLFF. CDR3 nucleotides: TGCGCCAGCAGCCAAGATTACGGGCTAGGAAAACTGTTTTTT.

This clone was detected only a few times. The CDR3 DNA reads TGTGCCAGCAGCCCAAGCGGGAGTCGCAATGAGCAGTTCTTC. This sequence encodes CASSPSGSRNEQFF. The rearrangement links TRBV25-1 to TRBJ2-1; 8 bases agree with TRBD2. The CDR3 spans 14 residues. The J segment lost 6 bases and the V segment lost 6 bases, leaving 7 bases of the junction unmatched. Germline CDR1 reads MGHDK; CDR2 reads SYGVNS.

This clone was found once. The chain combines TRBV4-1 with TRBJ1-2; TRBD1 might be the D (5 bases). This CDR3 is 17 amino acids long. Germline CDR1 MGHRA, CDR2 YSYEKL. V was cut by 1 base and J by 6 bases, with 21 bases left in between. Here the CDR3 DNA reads TGCGCCAGCAGCCAAGTGGGGCGCCGGAGGGATTCTAATGGCTACACCTTC. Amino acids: CASSQVGRRRDSNGYTF.

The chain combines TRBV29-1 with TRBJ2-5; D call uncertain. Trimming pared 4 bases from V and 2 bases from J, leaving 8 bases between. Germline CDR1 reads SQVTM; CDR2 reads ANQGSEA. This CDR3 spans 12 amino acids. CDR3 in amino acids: CSVVPLQETQYF. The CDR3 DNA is TGCAGCGTTGTTCCTCTTCAAGAGACCCAGTACTTC. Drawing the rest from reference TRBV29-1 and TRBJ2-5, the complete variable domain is SAVISQKPSRDICQRGTSLTIQCQVDSQVTMMFWYRQQPGQSLTLIATANQGSEATYESGFVIDKFPISRPNLTFSTLTVSNMSPEDSSIYLCSVVPLQETQYFGPGTRLLVL.

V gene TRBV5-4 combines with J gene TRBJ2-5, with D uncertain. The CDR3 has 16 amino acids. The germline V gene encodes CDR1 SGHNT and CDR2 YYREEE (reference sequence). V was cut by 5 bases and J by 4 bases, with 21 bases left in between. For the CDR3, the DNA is TGTGCCAGCAGTACTACCAATCGGTTTGACCCAGAGACCCAGTACTTC. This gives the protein CASSTTNRFDPETQYF. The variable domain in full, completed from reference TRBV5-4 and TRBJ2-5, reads ETGVTQSPTHLIKTRGQQVTLRCSSQSGHNTVSWYQQALGQGPQFIFQYYREEENGRGNFPPRFSGLQFPNYSSELNVNALELDDSALYLCASSTTNRFDPETQYFGPGTRLLVL.

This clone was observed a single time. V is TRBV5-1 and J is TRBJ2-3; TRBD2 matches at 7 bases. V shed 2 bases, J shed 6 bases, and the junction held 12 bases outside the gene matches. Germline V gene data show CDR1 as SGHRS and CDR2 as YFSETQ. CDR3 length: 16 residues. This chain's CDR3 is CASSFEPIGGFDTQYF. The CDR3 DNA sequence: TGCGCCAGCAGCTTCGAACCGATCGGGGGGTTCGATACGCAGTATTTT. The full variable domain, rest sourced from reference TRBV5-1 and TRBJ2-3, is KAGVTQTPRYLIKTRGQQVTLSCSPISGHRSVSWYQQTPGQGLQFLFEYFSETQRNKGNFPGRFSGRQFSNSRSEMNVSTLELGDSALYLCASSFEPIGGFDTQYFGPGTRLTVL.

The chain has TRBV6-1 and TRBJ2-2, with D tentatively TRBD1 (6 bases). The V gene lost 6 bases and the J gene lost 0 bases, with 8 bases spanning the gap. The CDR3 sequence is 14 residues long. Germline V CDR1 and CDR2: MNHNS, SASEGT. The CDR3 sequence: CASRTGSNTGELFF. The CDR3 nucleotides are TGTGCCAGCAGGACAGGATCGAACACCGGGGAGCTGTTTTTT.

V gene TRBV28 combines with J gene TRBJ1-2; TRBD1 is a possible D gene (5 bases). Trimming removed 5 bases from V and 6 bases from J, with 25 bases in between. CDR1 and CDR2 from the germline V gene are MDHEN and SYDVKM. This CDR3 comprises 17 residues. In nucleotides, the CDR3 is TGTGCCAGCAGTACAACCTTGACGGGGCGCAGAAAGGATGGCTACACCTTC. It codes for CASSTTLTGRRKDGYTF.

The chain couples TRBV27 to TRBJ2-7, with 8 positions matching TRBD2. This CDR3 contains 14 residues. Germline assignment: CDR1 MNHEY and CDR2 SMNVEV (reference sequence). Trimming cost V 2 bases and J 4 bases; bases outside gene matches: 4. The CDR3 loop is CASSLKPSGYEQYF. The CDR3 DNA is TGTGCCAGCAGTTTAAAACCTAGCGGGTACGAGCAGTACTTC.

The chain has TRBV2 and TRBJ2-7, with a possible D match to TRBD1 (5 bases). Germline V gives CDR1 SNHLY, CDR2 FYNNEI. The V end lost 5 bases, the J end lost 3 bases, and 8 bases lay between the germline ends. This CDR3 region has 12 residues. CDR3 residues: CASSPQGYEQYF. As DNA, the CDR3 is TGTGCCAGCAGTCCGCAGGGCTACGAGCAGTACTTC.

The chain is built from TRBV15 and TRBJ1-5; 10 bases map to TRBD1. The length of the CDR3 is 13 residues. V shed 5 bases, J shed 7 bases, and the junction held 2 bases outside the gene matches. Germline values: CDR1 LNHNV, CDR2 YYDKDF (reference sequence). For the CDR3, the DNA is TGTGCCACCAGCGGGGACAGGGGCCAGCCCCAGCATTTT. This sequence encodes CATSGDRGQPQHF.

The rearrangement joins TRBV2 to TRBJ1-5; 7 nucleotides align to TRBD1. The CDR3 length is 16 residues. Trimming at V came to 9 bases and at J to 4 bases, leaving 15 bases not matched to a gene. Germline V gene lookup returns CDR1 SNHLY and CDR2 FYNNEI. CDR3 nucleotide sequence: TGTGCCAGTTTAAGAAGCGGGACAGCTATTAATCAGCCCCAGCATTTT. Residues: CASLRSGTAINQPQHF.

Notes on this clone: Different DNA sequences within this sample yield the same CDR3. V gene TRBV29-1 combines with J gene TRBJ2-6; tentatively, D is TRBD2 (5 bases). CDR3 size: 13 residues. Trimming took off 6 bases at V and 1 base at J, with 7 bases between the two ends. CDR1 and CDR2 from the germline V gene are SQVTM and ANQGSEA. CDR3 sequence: CSVRGSGANVLTF. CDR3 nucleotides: TGCAGCGTCCGCGGGTCTGGGGCCAACGTCCTGACTTTC.